These 14 T cell receptor beta chains originate from one sample sequenced in a study of CD8 T cells in ankylosing spondylitis. TCRdb reprocessed the 5' RACE reads with MiXCR, giving one entry per CDR3 protein. Among around 480,000 distinct CDR3 sequences, over 15% were seen once, and the ten largest hold around 0.92%. The antigens of these receptors remain unknown. The study's findings and limits: A motif in TCR beta, a set of under 10 highly homologous variants, appeared characteristic of ankylosing spondylitis blood.

Sequenced input: blood, either unsorted or a sorted T cell fraction (not recorded which). Source of these receptors: a male donor with ankylosing spondylitis.

This chain's CDR3 is CASSQGDRSPDTQYF. Here the CDR3 DNA reads TGTGCCAGCAGCCAGGGAGACAGGTCCCCAGATACGCAGTATTTT. The chain joins TRBV3-1 to TRBJ2-3; D might be TRBD1 (6 bases). The V end lost 3 bases, the J end lost 4 bases, and 14 bases lay between the germline ends. Germline assignment: CDR1 LGHDT and CDR2 YNNKEL (reference sequence). This CDR3 is 15 amino acids long.

The chain employs TRBV24-1 and TRBJ1-5, with D possibly matching TRBD1 (5 bases). V lost 5 bases and J 4 bases, leaving 8 bases between the germline ends. CDR3 size: 13 residues. Germline-derived CDR1 and CDR2 are KGHDR and SFDVKD. The CDR3 DNA reads as TGTGCCACCAGTGCTGGGGGGAATCAGCCCCAGCATTTT. Amino acid sequence: CATSAGGNQPQHF.

This clonotype was detected many times. The junction departs from germline at one end; a sequencing error may be responsible. The genes are TRBV7-7 and TRBJ2-5; tentatively, D is TRBD2 (6 bases). Germline V CDR1 and CDR2: SSHAT, FNYEAQ (reference sequence). The CDR3 runs to 14 residues. CDR3 residues: CASSLNSGQETQYF. In DNA form, the CDR3 reads TGTGCTAGCAGCTTAAATAGCGGCCAAGAGACCCAGTACTTC.

This clonotype occurred a few times. The V call is TRBV29-1, the J call TRBJ2-2; TRBD2 agrees at 11 bases. The length of the CDR3 is 15 residues. Germline V CDR1 and CDR2: SQVTM, ANQGSEA. Trimming removed 6 bases from V and 6 bases from J; junction bases left unmatched: 9. The DNA for the CDR3 is TGCAGCGTGACCGAAACTAGCGGGGGTTCCGGGGAGCTGTTTTTT. It translates to CSVTETSGGSGELFF.

The chain couples TRBV9 to TRBJ2-7; TRBD1 might be the D (6 bases). The CDR3 has 16 amino acids. V lost 2 bases, J lost 6 bases, and 21 bases lay in between. Germline V CDR1 and CDR2: SGDLS, YYNGEE. The CDR3 DNA reads TGTGCCAGCAGCGTCGGCATGGGACACCAACCGCCCGAGCAGTACTTC. Translation: CASSVGMGHQPPEQYF.

The table lists this clonotype with a few counts. The chain couples TRBV30 to TRBJ1-6; perhaps TRBD1 as D (6 bases). Trimming took 4 bases from V and 9 from J, leaving 19 bases between them. This CDR3 spans 15 amino acids. CDR1 GTSNPN and CDR2 SVGIG come from the germline V gene (reference sequence). The CDR3 sequence: CAWIQGGLRGSPLHF. The DNA of the CDR3 is TGTGCCTGGATACAGGGCGGTTTGCGAGGTTCACCCCTCCACTTT.

This clonotype was picked up a small number of times. The chain carries TRBV5-5 and TRBJ2-2; TRBD1 matches at 7 bases. CDR1 SGHKS and CDR2 YYEKEE come from the germline V gene (reference sequence). J lost 2 bases, V lost 0 bases, and 4 bases had no gene match. The CDR3 has 16 residues. CDR3 sequence reads: CASSLVGTVNTGELFF. DNA of the CDR3: TGTGCCAGCAGCTTGGTTGGGACAGTCAACACCGGGGAGCTGTTTTTT. Variable domain in full (rest from reference TRBV5-5 and TRBJ2-2): DAGVTQSPTHLIKTRGQQVTLRCSPISGHKSVSWYQQVLGQGPQFIFQYYEKEERGRGNFPDRFSARQFPNYSSELNVNALLLGDSALYLCASSLVGTVNTGELFFGEGSRLTVL.

The CDR3 DNA follows: TGTGCCAGCAGTATTTCCCAGGGCGTCGGGGAGCTGTTTTTT. Translation gives CASSISQGVGELFF. The chain is built from TRBV28 and TRBJ2-2, with D maybe TRBD1 (5 bases). Per germline, CDR1 MDHEN and CDR2 SYDVKM. Between the trimmed V and J ends, which lost 5 bases and 7 bases, there was a span of 14 bases. The CDR3 has 14 residues.

This sequence joins TRBV16 and TRBJ2-3; D remains unclear. The germline V gene encodes CDR1 KGHSY and CDR2 FQNENV. The CDR3 spans 14 residues. Trimming removed 2 bases from V and 6 bases from J, with 12 bases in between. The CDR3 here is CASSQLYPLDTQYF. The CDR3 coding sequence is TGTGCCAGCAGCCAACTATATCCCCTGGATACGCAGTATTTT.

V is TRBV9 and J is TRBJ2-7, with a possible D match to TRBD1 (6 bases). With 2 bases removed from V and 7 bases from J, the gap between germline ends came to 19 bases. This CDR3 is 15 amino acids long. From germline, CDR1 is SGDLS and CDR2 YYNGEE. The CDR3 DNA sequence: TGTGCCAGCAGCGTGGCCGGGACACCCGGTTTGGAGCAGTACTTC. This sequence encodes CASSVAGTPGLEQYF.

This clonotype was found a few times. The V call is TRBV28, the J call TRBJ1-5; D ambiguous. The CDR3 runs 14 residues. Germline V gene lookup returns CDR1 MDHEN and CDR2 SYDVKM. V was shortened by 6 bases and J by 4 bases, with 13 bases between the two germline ends. CDR3 in DNA: TGTGCCAGCAGCACGGGATCACAGAATCAGCCCCAGCATTTT. This encodes CASSTGSQNQPQHF.

The chain joins TRBV7-2 to TRBJ1-2, with unresolved D. This CDR3 has 13 amino acids. Looked up from germline, CDR1 is SGHTA and CDR2 is FQGNSA. V was pared by 5 bases and J by 3 bases, with 10 bases between. CDR3 protein: CASSHPTDYGYTF. The CDR3 DNA reads TGTGCCAGCAGCCACCCCACAGACTATGGCTACACCTTC.

The sample holds a few counts of this clonotype. This sequence joins TRBV11-2 and TRBJ2-3, with 12 bases fitting TRBD2. The CDR3 is 18 amino acids. CDR1 is SGHAT, CDR2 FQNNGV, per germline. J was trimmed by 2 bases and V by 5 bases; bases with no gene match: 11. CDR3 DNA: TGTGCCAGCAGCCGGGTAGGGCTAGCGGGAGGGAACACAGATACGCAGTATTTT. This sequence encodes CASSRVGLAGGNTDTQYF.

The V gene is TRBV7-9, the J gene TRBJ2-3; perhaps TRBD2 as D (5 bases). The CDR3 spans 16 residues. V was trimmed by 5 bases and J by 0 bases, leaving 15 bases between them. Germline assignment: CDR1 SEHNR and CDR2 FQNEAQ (reference sequence). The DNA for the CDR3 is TGTGCCAGCAGCGCGAGCGGAGCAACTAGCACAGATACGCAGTATTTT. Amino acids: CASSASGATSTDTQYF. Full variable domain (missing parts from reference TRBV7-9 and TRBJ2-3): DTGVSQNPRHKITKRGQNVTFRCDPISEHNRLYWYRQTLGQGPEFLTYFQNEAQLEKSRLLSDRFSAERPKGSFSTLEIQRTEQGDSAMYLCASSASGATSTDTQYFGPGTRLTVL.